This TCR beta chain originates from a study of T cell responses to AZD1222 COVID-19 vaccine (dated by TCRdb to the early 2020s). For context, the study as a whole: A total of under 250 trial participants underwent TCR sequencing, of whom about 210 had received two doses of AZD1222 and about 26 had received two doses of the MenACWY control vaccine. Trial participants were enrolled by age into 18-55, 56-69 and 70-plus year subgroups, with roughly 160, 29 and 62 TCR-sequenced participants respectively. Broad study findings and their caveats: Most participants were white British and females outnumbered males, and the authors suggested that clonal diversity may have been underestimated. Spike-specific TCR breadth and depth rose significantly after two AZD1222 doses compared with day 0 and with MenACWY recipients. The whole spike protein was spanned by vaccine-associated CD4 TCRs, and dominant responses were seen in regions 160-218 and 743-854. Because no day 14 peak-response samples were available, the repertoires could be characterized only after the peak T cell response. In the small 56-69-year group, the increase in depth fell short of significance, most likely because of low power. Conclusions about previously exposed vaccinees are limited, since just 5 or 6 AZD1222 recipients were seropositive for SARS-CoV-2 at baseline. Reportedly, close to half of the unique spike-specific TCRs recognized epitopes lying outside the regions that are mutated in the B.1.351 and B.1.1.7 variants.

As concerns this clone: What antigen it recognizes has not been identified. Base quality data are lacking; no much larger clone is found one base away.

In light of the paper, this sample's time point label describes: about 28 days (+/-7) after the second vaccine dose. AZD1222 recipients whose second dose came at about 4 weeks and those whose second dose came at about 12 weeks were combined into one group, since spike-specific TCR depth and breadth did not differ between the two schedules. Samples from vaccinated people were obtained from the UK trials COV001 and COV002, which included a single-blind randomized controlled phase 2/3 trial of AZD1222 (ChAdOx1 nCoV-19) in healthy adults. For TCRbeta chain sequencing, PBMC samples from trial participants were taken at day 0 and at day 28 after the second dose. The CDR3 regions of human TCRbeta chains were subjected to immunosequencing. Per the original workflow: TCRs in the repertoires were compared against a reference library of SARS-CoV-2-specific TCRs that had been generated with the MIRA antigen-specificity platform. Breadth was defined as the fraction of unique TCRs that were SARS-CoV-2-associated, and depth was defined as the fraction of total T cells that were SARS-CoV-2-associated. Using the MIRA data, every spike-specific TCR was mapped to the spike region that the TCR reacted to and assigned to either a CD4 or a CD8 class. Log10-transformed breadth and depth values were compared by one-way ANOVA with Sidak's multiple comparisons tests. Sourced from immuneACCESS, this table was stored by TCRdb with only in-frame sequences that have V and J called. A share of the clones is absent; for the studies checked, an unresolved V gene accounts for under half, and the remainder has no known explanation. V and J calls plus clone size are reproduced from that table; the DNA served to infer D and trimming. The sample table contains 65,000 to 95,000 clones; only one count was recorded for 70% to 90% of them. The ten largest clones add up to about 10% of the sample.

CDR1 and CDR2 were assigned from the germline V gene as MDHEN and SYDVKM. V is pared back by 5 bases and J by 2 bases, with 7 bases lying between the germline termini. The CDR3 starts with the cysteine, ends with the phenylalanine, and has 14 residues. The CDR3 DNA has 42 bases and is translated from base 1. This clonotype was sampled from an adult who received the AZD1222 COVID-19 vaccine. The chain employs TRBV28 and TRBJ2-6; the D segment cannot be called with confidence. Sequencing was performed on peripheral blood, taken 28 days after the second AZD1222 dose. The nucleotides are TGTGCCAGCAGTATAGAAGCTGGGGCCAACGTCCTGACTTTC. Translated, this gives CASSIEAGANVLTF.